These 18 T cell receptor beta chains were all obtained from the same sample, sequenced in a study of blood T cell repertoires in COVID-19. TCRdb's copy holds only in-frame clones and misses some; the assay was immunoSEQ multiplex PCR. This table holds 150,000 or so clones, approximately 86% found once. The sample consisted of PBMCs or T cells enriched from blood (not recorded which). The origin of the receptors is a woman aged 40 to 50 who had been exposed to COVID-19.

The chain carries TRBV28 and TRBJ2-7; D is unclear. V lost 6 bases and J lost 2, with 14 bases in between. This CDR3 comprises 14 residues. CDR1 and CDR2 from the germline V gene are MDHEN and SYDVKM. CDR3 sequence: CASSPDGRAYEQYF. In DNA, the CDR3 is TGTGCCAGCAGCCCCGATGGGCGAGCCTACGAGCAGTACTTC.

The CDR3, as DNA: TGTGCCAGCAGCCCCGCGAGGATCGAGCAGTACTTC. Amino acid sequence: CASSPARIEQYF. V and J are TRBV7-2 and TRBJ2-7; no firm D call. The CDR3 has 12 amino acids. The germline V gene has CDR1 SGHTA and CDR2 FQGNSA. V was cut by 5 bases and J by 6 bases, with 11 bases left in between.

The chain links TRBV18 to TRBJ1-1; D ambiguous. V lost 3 bases and J 0 bases, leaving 8 bases between the germline ends. The germline CDR1 and CDR2 sequences are KGHSH and LQKENI. The CDR3 loop spans 14 amino acids. For the CDR3, the DNA is TGTGCCAGCTCACCCCGGGATCTGAACACTGAAGCTTTCTTT. It specifies CASSPRDLNTEAFF.

In this sample, this clone turned up a few times. The V call is TRBV23-1, the J call TRBJ1-4; D is possibly TRBD1 (6 bases). TRBV23-1 is sorted into the ORF group, with uncertain function. The length of the CDR3 is 13 residues. CDR3 in DNA: TGCGTTAGGGGGGGAGAGAAAAATGAAAAACTGTTTTTT. Amino acid sequence: CVRGGEKNEKLFF.

The chain couples TRBV5-1 to TRBJ1-4, with D uncertain. There are 14 residues in the CDR3. Germline V gene lookup returns CDR1 SGHRS and CDR2 YFSETQ. V was trimmed by 1 base and J by 4 bases, leaving 8 bases between them. CDR3 sequence: CASSLLADNEKLFF. DNA of the CDR3: TGCGCCAGCAGCTTGTTGGCGGATAATGAAAAACTGTTTTTT. The whole variable domain, filled in from reference TRBV5-1 and TRBJ1-4, reads KAGVTQTPRYLIKTRGQQVTLSCSPISGHRSVSWYQQTPGQGLQFLFEYFSETQRNKGNFPGRFSGRQFSNSRSEMNVSTLELGDSALYLCASSLLADNEKLFFGSGTQLSVL.

The chain carries TRBV7-2 and TRBJ2-7, with 7 positions matching TRBD2. The trim removed 4 bases at V and 7 bases at J, leaving 13 bases unmatched. Germline V CDR1 and CDR2: SGHTA, FQGNSA. The CDR3 runs 15 residues. For the CDR3, the DNA is TGTGCCAGCAGCTCCGGACTAGACGGCTTTTCGGAGCAGTACTTC. It encodes CASSSGLDGFSEQYF.

The chain joins TRBV7-9 to TRBJ2-5; 10 bases align to TRBD1. Trimming took 5 bases from V and 4 from J; bases not matched to a gene: 7. The CDR3 has 15 residues. Germline V gene data show CDR1 as SEHNR and CDR2 as FQNEAQ (reference sequence). As DNA, the CDR3 is TGTGCCAGCAGCCACCGGGACAGGGGCTCAGAGACCCAGTACTTC. Translated: CASSHRDRGSETQYF.

This clone was found a few times. The chain links TRBV19 to TRBJ1-1, with 8 bases matching TRBD1. Unmatched junction bases numbered 8, after V lost 3 bases and J lost 5 bases. This CDR3 has 15 amino acids. Germline CDR1 LNHDA, CDR2 SQIVND (reference sequence). In nucleotides, the CDR3 is TGTGCCAGTAGTATGGGGGACAGGCGGGGGACTGAAGCTTTCTTT. This sequence encodes CASSMGDRRGTEAFF.

In DNA, the CDR3 is TGTGCCATCAGTGAGTCAGACCGAGGTAGGGGAAATGGCTACACCTTC. This gives the protein CAISESDRGRGNGYTF. The rearrangement joins TRBV10-3 to TRBJ1-2; D is perhaps TRBD1 (5 bases). The V gene's germline CDR1 is ENHRY and CDR2 SYGVKD. Trimming pared 0 bases from V and 6 bases from J, leaving 17 bases between. This CDR3 region has 16 residues.

CDR3 loop: CASKAGRGNTEAFF. The CDR3 nucleotides read TGTGCCTCAAAGGCAGGGAGGGGGAACACTGAAGCTTTCTTT. This sequence joins TRBV19 and TRBJ1-1, with D possibly matching TRBD1 (5 bases). This CDR3 has 14 residues. In germline, CDR1 is LNHDA, CDR2 SQIVND (reference sequence). Deletions cut 11 bases from V and 1 base from J, with 17 bases between.

The chain has TRBV5-4 and TRBJ1-2; D might be TRBD1 (5 bases). Germline V CDR1 and CDR2: SGHNT, YYREEE (reference sequence). V was shortened by 2 bases and J by 2 bases, with 10 bases between the two germline ends. CDR3 length equals 14 residues. This CDR3 reads CASSLSPGNYGYTF. The CDR3 region has the DNA TGTGCCAGCAGCTTATCCCCAGGGAACTATGGCTACACCTTC.

V and J are TRBV5-1 and TRBJ1-1; D unclear. The V gene lost 1 base and the J gene lost 0 bases, with 10 bases spanning the gap. This CDR3 has 15 amino acids. Germline assignment: CDR1 SGHRS and CDR2 YFSETQ. CDR3 nucleotide sequence: TGCGCCAGCAGCTTGCAAAATACAGTGAACACTGAAGCTTTCTTT. Protein: CASSLQNTVNTEAFF.

The genes are TRBV6-5 and TRBJ2-7, with 10 positions matching TRBD2. Germline loops: CDR1 MNHEY, CDR2 SVGAGI. V shed 8 bases, J shed 7 bases, and the junction held 11 bases outside the gene matches. This CDR3 has 14 amino acids. The DNA of the CDR3 is TGTGCCAGCCTCGGGCTAGCGGGAGTCGGGGAGCAGTACTTC. It is translated as CASLGLAGVGEQYF.

This chain joins TRBV12-5 and TRBJ2-3; D ambiguous. The V gene lost 0 bases and the J gene lost 7 bases, with 11 bases spanning the gap. Germline V CDR1 and CDR2: LGHNT, FRNRAP. The CDR3 has 14 residues. Written as DNA, the CDR3 is TGTGCTAGTGGTTTGGTCCCCCCCCTTCATACGCAGTATTTT. It codes for CASGLVPPLHTQYF.

This chain uses TRBV6-5 with TRBJ1-5, with D possibly TRBD1 on 6 matching bases. V was pared by 7 bases and J by 4 bases, with 14 bases between. Germline V gene data show CDR1 as MNHEY and CDR2 as SVGAGI. The CDR3 extends over 14 amino acids. The CDR3: CASTVTGRNQPQHF. The CDR3 DNA reads TGTGCCAGCACAGTTACAGGGAGAAATCAGCCCCAGCATTTT.

The chain links TRBV5-1 to TRBJ1-5; D ambiguous. V lost 0 bases to trimming and J lost 0 bases, with 7 bases between them. Germline V gives CDR1 SGHRS, CDR2 YFSETQ. The CDR3 totals 15 residues. Here the CDR3 reads CASSLGDYSNQPQHF. CDR3 bases: TGCGCCAGCAGCTTGGGAGATTATAGCAATCAGCCCCAGCATTTT. Full variable domain (missing parts from reference TRBV5-1 and TRBJ1-5): KAGVTQTPRYLIKTRGQQVTLSCSPISGHRSVSWYQQTPGQGLQFLFEYFSETQRNKGNFPGRFSGRQFSNSRSEMNVSTLELGDSALYLCASSLGDYSNQPQHFGDGTRLSIL.

The chain links TRBV5-1 to TRBJ2-3; no clear D. The germline V gene has CDR1 SGHRS and CDR2 YFSETQ. This CDR3 contains 15 residues. Trimming left V 2 bases short and J 0 bases short, with 10 bases between. The CDR3 DNA follows: TGCGCCAGCAGCTTCCGTCAGACTAGCACAGATACGCAGTATTTT. Translated: CASSFRQTSTDTQYF.

This clone was observed once. The CDR3 coding sequence is TGTGCCAGCAGTTTGAGCAGGGTTGGAAACACCATATATTTT. It is translated as CASSLSRVGNTIYF. This chain links TRBV28 with TRBJ1-3; TRBD1 is a possible D gene (5 bases). The CDR3 has 14 residues. The V gene lost 3 bases and the J gene lost 3 bases, with 9 bases spanning the gap. From germline, CDR1 is MDHEN and CDR2 SYDVKM.